The 4 T cell receptor beta chains given below trace back to one sample, sequenced in a study of T cells in localized non-small cell lung cancer. Profiling relied on immunoSEQ multiplex PCR, and the TCRdb table lists in-frame clones only, not all of them. The repertoire has 10,000 to 15,000 clones, roughly 80% of them found once; the top ten carry 25% to 35%. This material consisted of peripheral blood, taken before any cancer treatment. The receptor set was obtained from a male donor older than 55 with stage I squamous cell lung carcinoma.

The CDR3 region has the DNA TGTGCCAGCCGCCGGGGCGGGAGCTCCTACGAGCAGTACTTC. It codes for CASRRGGSSYEQYF. The chain combines TRBV6-5 with TRBJ2-7; 7 nucleotides match TRBD2. CDR1 and CDR2 (germline): MNHEY, SVGAGI. CDR3 length: 14 residues. The ends lost 8 bases at V and 0 bases at J; junction bases unmatched: 7.

V and J are TRBV5-1 and TRBJ1-1; D gene ambiguous. The CDR3 sequence is 12 residues long. V was shortened by 4 bases and J by 7 bases, with 11 bases between the two germline ends. Germline lookup yields CDR1 SGHRS and CDR2 YFSETQ. CDR3 loop: CASSRDGFEAFF. DNA for the CDR3: TGCGCCAGCAGCCGAGATGGCTTTGAAGCTTTCTTT.

The chain is built from TRBV15 and TRBJ2-5; the D is unclear. Germline V gene lookup returns CDR1 LNHNV and CDR2 YYDKDF (reference sequence). This CDR3 spans 17 amino acids. V was clipped by 2 bases and J by 4 bases, with 20 bases between them. In nucleotides, the CDR3 is TGTGCCACCAGCAGATCTATTACCGACCGAAGTGGAGAGACCCAGTACTTC. Encoded protein: CATSRSITDRSGETQYF.

In nucleotides, the CDR3 is TGTGCCAGCAGCCCAACCGCGTTACCGGGACAGGGGACCGAGACCCAGTACTTC. Translation gives CASSPTALPGQGTETQYF. The chain combines TRBV14 with TRBJ2-5; TRBD1 matches at 10 bases. This CDR3 region has 18 residues. V shed 4 bases, J shed 5 bases, and the junction held 16 bases outside the gene matches. Per germline, CDR1 SGHDN and CDR2 FVKESK.